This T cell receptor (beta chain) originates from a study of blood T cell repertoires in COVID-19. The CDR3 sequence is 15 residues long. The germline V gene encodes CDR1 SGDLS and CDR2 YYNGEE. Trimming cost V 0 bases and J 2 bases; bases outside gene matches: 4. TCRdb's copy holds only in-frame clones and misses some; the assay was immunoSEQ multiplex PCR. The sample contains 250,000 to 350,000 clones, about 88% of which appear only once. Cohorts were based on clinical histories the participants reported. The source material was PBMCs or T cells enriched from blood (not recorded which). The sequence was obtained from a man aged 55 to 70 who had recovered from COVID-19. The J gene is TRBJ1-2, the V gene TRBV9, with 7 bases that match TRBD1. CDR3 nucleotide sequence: TGTGCCAGCAGCGTAGAGGGCAGGGGGAACTATGGCTACACCTTC. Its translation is CASSVEGRGNYGYTF.